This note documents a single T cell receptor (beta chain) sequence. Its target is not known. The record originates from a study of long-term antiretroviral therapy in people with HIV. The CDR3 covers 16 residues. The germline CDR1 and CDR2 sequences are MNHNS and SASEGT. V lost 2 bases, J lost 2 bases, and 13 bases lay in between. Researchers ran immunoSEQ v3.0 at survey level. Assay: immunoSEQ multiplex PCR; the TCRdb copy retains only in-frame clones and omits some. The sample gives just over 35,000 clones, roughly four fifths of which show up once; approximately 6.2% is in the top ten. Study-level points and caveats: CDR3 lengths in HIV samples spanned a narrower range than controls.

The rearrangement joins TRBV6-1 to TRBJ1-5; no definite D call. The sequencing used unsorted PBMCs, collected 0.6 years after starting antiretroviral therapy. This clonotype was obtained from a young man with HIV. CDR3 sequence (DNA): TGTGCCAGCAGTGAATCAGACTGGCATGGCAATCAGCCCCAGCATTTT. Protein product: CASSESDWHGNQPQHF.